The 22 T cell receptor beta chains below all came from one sample that was sequenced in a study of T-cell memory formation after mild COVID-19. In TCRdb, the 5' RACE reads were re-called with MiXCR into one record per CDR3 protein. The table records about 470,000 distinct CDR3 sequences, more than 20% of them present only once. The material sequenced was PBMCs or a T cell subset sorted from them (not recorded which). The receptors derive from an adult woman who had mild COVID-19 (a few samples of this study predate the infection). Cell type and time point are not known.

The rearrangement links TRBV6-5 to TRBJ1-1; D gene ambiguous. Germline V CDR1 and CDR2: MNHEY, SVGAGI. CDR3 size: 15 residues. With 6 bases removed from V and 0 bases from J, the gap between germline ends came to 14 bases. In DNA, the CDR3 is TGTGCCAGCAGGGGGAGTTGGGCCATGAACACTGAAGCTTTCTTT. Protein: CASRGSWAMNTEAFF.

This clonotype was observed once. This sequence joins TRBV20-1 and TRBJ2-7, with 10 bases identical to TRBD2. Unmatched junction bases numbered 12, after V lost 5 bases and J lost 5 bases. CDR1 and CDR2 from the germline V gene are DFQATT and SNEGSKA (reference sequence). The CDR3 covers 15 residues. CDR3 residues: CSARTLAGARDEQYF. The DNA of the CDR3 is TGCAGTGCTCGCACGCTAGCGGGGGCCAGGGACGAGCAGTACTTC.

The rearrangement joins TRBV21-1 to TRBJ2-1; TRBD2, as called in the table, went unchecked against the DNA. TRBV21-1 is reported as a pseudogene. The CDR3 runs to 14 residues. The CDR3 DNA reads as TGTGCCAGCAGCCTCGGCGGGGGGCAGGATGAGCAGTTCTTC. Its protein product is CASSLGGGQDEQFF.

This clonotype was picked up a small number of times. The chain employs TRBV7-9 and TRBJ2-1; 11 positions match TRBD2. The germline V gene encodes CDR1 SEHNR and CDR2 FQNEAQ (reference sequence). Trimming removed 5 bases from V and 6 bases from J; junction bases left unmatched: 24. The CDR3 runs to 21 residues. The CDR3 region has the DNA TGTGCCAGCAGCCCGAGACTAGCGGGGTGGCAAACGTCACCGGCGGGCAATGAGCAGTTCTTC. Translation: CASSPRLAGWQTSPAGNEQFF.

This clonotype was found a few times. The chain carries TRBV12-3 or TRBV12-4 and TRBJ1-1; unclear D gene. This CDR3 region has 12 residues. The ends were cut back, 11 bases at V and 5 bases at J, with 15 bases in the middle. The CDR3 spells CASNWGKTEAFF. The CDR3 DNA sequence: TGTGCCTCCAATTGGGGAAAGACTGAAGCTTTCTTT.

As DNA, the CDR3 is TGTGCCAGCAGTTTAGATGGAAGGCCCCAGTACTTC. Residues: CASSLDGRPQYF. The genes are TRBV12-3 or TRBV12-4 and TRBJ2-5, with D unresolved. V was cut by 1 base and J by 9 bases, with 9 bases left in between. The CDR3 runs 12 residues.

This clonotype has a count of ten or more. The chain couples TRBV6-5 to TRBJ2-5, with 8 bases fitting TRBD1. V trimming: 6 bases; J trimming: 5 bases; junction bases outside the gene matches: 5. Germline V gives CDR1 MNHEY, CDR2 SVGAGI. The CDR3 runs to 13 residues. The CDR3 is CASSLDRAETQYF. The CDR3 DNA reads as TGTGCCAGCAGCTTGGACAGGGCTGAGACCCAGTACTTC.

The chain recombines TRBV20-1 with TRBJ2-5; the D is unclear. The ends were cut back, 5 bases at V and 5 bases at J, with 12 bases in the middle. The CDR3 length is 12 residues. CDR1 is DFQATT, CDR2 SNEGSKA, per germline (reference sequence). The CDR3 bases are TGCAGTGCTGGGCCCGGCGAGGAGACCCAGTACTTC. It is translated as CSAGPGEETQYF.

This chain connects TRBV7-9 to TRBJ2-3, with a tentative D call TRBD2 (5 bases). Deletions cut 5 bases from V and 1 base from J, with 10 bases between. This CDR3 is 14 amino acids long. Per the germline V gene, CDR1 is SEHNR and CDR2 is FQNEAQ (reference sequence). DNA of the CDR3: TGTGCCAGCAGCAAAGACGGGGGCACAGATACGCAGTATTTT. Translated, it gives CASSKDGGTDTQYF.

The chain links TRBV12-3 or TRBV12-4 to TRBJ1-3; D is uncertain. V lost 6 bases and J lost 2, with 14 bases in between. The length of the CDR3 is 15 residues. CDR3 in DNA: TGTGCCAGCAGACCTTTGGGGAACCCTGGAAACACCATATATTTT. Translating gives CASRPLGNPGNTIYF.

In its sample, this clonotype was seen a few times. The chain joins TRBV9 to TRBJ2-2; the match to TRBD2 covers 8 bases. Germline V gene sequence: CDR1 SGDLS, CDR2 YYNGEE. This CDR3 is 19 amino acids long. The ends lost 4 bases at V and 5 bases at J; junction bases unmatched: 19. The CDR3 region has the DNA TGTGCCAGCAGCCCTGTCGGGAGGTTCCCCGGGAGGGATACCGGGGAGCTGTTTTTT. This encodes CASSPVGRFPGRDTGELFF.

A few counts support this clonotype. The V and J genes are TRBV7-9 and TRBJ2-1; unclear D gene. The V and J ends lost 5 bases and 0 bases respectively, with 14 bases between them. The CDR3 totals 16 residues. Germline CDR1 is SEHNR and CDR2 is FQNEAQ (reference sequence). The CDR3 DNA sequence: TGTGCCAGCAGCAGCGTGGACGTCGGCTCCTACAATGAGCAGTTCTTC. Amino acid sequence: CASSSVDVGSYNEQFF.

This clonotype was found a few times. The V and J genes are TRBV20-1 and TRBJ1-5, with a tentative D call TRBD1 (5 bases). This CDR3 is built from 13 residues. Germline CDR1 and CDR2: DFQATT and SNEGSKA (reference sequence). The ends were cut back, 3 bases at V and 4 bases at J, with 10 bases in the middle. The CDR3 reads CSARGQMNQPQHF. The CDR3 DNA is TGCAGTGCTAGGGGGCAAATGAATCAGCCCCAGCATTTT.

This clonotype was detected a few times. The chain uses TRBV14 and TRBJ1-1; perhaps TRBD1 as D (5 bases). V shed 3 bases and J shed 10 bases, with 18 bases lying between them. CDR1 is SGHDN and CDR2 is FVKESK in the germline V gene. The length of the CDR3 is 14 residues. CDR3 DNA sequence: TGTGCCAGCAGCCAGTCAGCCCGACAGTTAGGAGCTTTCTTT. Amino acid sequence: CASSQSARQLGAFF.

The rearrangement links TRBV4-2 to TRBJ2-5, with D tentatively TRBD1 or TRBD2 (5 bases each). CDR1 and CDR2 from the germline V gene are LGHNA and YNFKEQ. V was clipped by 0 bases and J by 4 bases, with 15 bases between them. CDR3 length: 16 residues. The CDR3 sequence: CASSQDRDPARETQYF. The CDR3 DNA follows: TGTGCCAGCAGCCAAGATCGGGACCCTGCCCGAGAGACCCAGTACTTC.

The chain employs TRBV24-1 and TRBJ2-1; D gene uncertain. This CDR3 spans 18 amino acids. Germline CDR1 and CDR2: KGHDR and SFDVKD. Deletions cut 3 bases from V and 0 bases from J, with 17 bases between. DNA of the CDR3: TGTGCCACCAGTGATATCCCCTCCAGATCACACTCCTACAATGAGCAGTTCTTC. Encoded protein: CATSDIPSRSHSYNEQFF.

This sequence joins TRBV24-1 and TRBJ2-1, with D unresolved. CDR3 length: 12 residues. Trimming pared 3 bases from V and 10 bases from J, leaving 9 bases between. Germline CDR1 reads KGHDR; CDR2 reads SFDVKD. The CDR3 is CATSDQVFEQFF. In DNA, the CDR3 is TGTGCCACCAGTGATCAGGTATTCGAGCAGTTCTTC.

There are a few counts of this clonotype. The chain couples TRBV4-1 to TRBJ2-1; D might be TRBD2 (6 bases). Germline-derived CDR1 and CDR2 are MGHRA and YSYEKL. Trimming left V 0 bases short and J 4 bases short, with 13 bases between. This CDR3 is built from 16 residues. This CDR3 is CASSQDGMAGYNEQFF. The DNA for the CDR3 is TGCGCCAGCAGCCAAGATGGGATGGCGGGGTACAATGAGCAGTTCTTC.

V usage is TRBV4-3 and J usage is TRBJ2-1, with TRBD2 identical over 9 bases. There are 18 residues in the CDR3. V shed 1 base and J 1 base; nucleotides not matched to a gene: 8. Per germline, CDR1 LGHNA and CDR2 YSLEER. CDR3 sequence (DNA): TGCGCCAGCAGCCAAGTTATCAAGGCGGGAGGGTCCTACAATGAGCAGTTCTTC. Amino acids: CASSQVIKAGGSYNEQFF.

This clonotype was detected a few times. The chain carries TRBV7-2 and TRBJ2-5; maybe TRBD2 (6 bases). The CDR3 is made up of 14 amino acids. Trimming pared 1 base from V and 7 bases from J, leaving 13 bases between. The germline gives CDR1 SGHTA, CDR2 FQGNSA. This chain's CDR3 is CASSLGVGAGTQYF. CDR3 bases: TGTGCCAGCAGCTTAGGAGTGGGAGCGGGGACCCAGTACTTC.

This clonotype occurred a few times. The gene calls are TRBV3-1 and TRBJ2-1; no definite D call. The ends were cut back, 4 bases at V and 8 bases at J, with 15 bases in the middle. Germline CDR1 is LGHDT and CDR2 is YNNKEL (reference sequence). This CDR3 region has 14 residues. CDR3 residues: CASSPEIQGDEQFF. The CDR3 DNA is TGTGCCAGCAGCCCGGAAATCCAAGGCGATGAGCAGTTCTTC.

The CDR3 DNA is TGTGCCAGCAGCTTGGGGGGGCGCGGGAGGGCCGTGGGAGATACGCAGTATTTT. This encodes CASSLGGRGRAVGDTQYF. V usage is TRBV5-4 and J usage is TRBJ2-3, with 9 bases lining up with TRBD2. In germline, CDR1 is SGHNT, CDR2 YYREEE (reference sequence). The CDR3 totals 18 residues. J was trimmed by 5 bases and V by 0 bases; bases with no gene match: 13.